This entry is about one T cell receptor (beta chain). This sample is drawn from a study of shared clonotypes between healthy human individuals. The repertoire was sequenced with immunoSEQ multiplex PCR; TCRdb's copy has only in-frame clones and lacks some. Of a few million clones in the sample, approximately 92% were seen once. CDR3 length equals 14 residues. Germline assignment: CDR1 KGHSH and CDR2 LQKENI. V shed 6 bases and J 8 bases; nucleotides not matched to a gene: 8. The sample consisted of naive CD4+ T cells sorted from blood. Regarding subset: CD45RA+ positively selected. The TCR sequence derives from a man younger than 35 in good health. V gene TRBV18 combines with J gene TRBJ1-4, with 8 bases lining up with TRBD1. The CDR3 spells CASSPTGALEKLFF. The DNA of the CDR3 is TGTGCCAGCTCTCCGACAGGGGCATTAGAAAAACTGTTTTTT.